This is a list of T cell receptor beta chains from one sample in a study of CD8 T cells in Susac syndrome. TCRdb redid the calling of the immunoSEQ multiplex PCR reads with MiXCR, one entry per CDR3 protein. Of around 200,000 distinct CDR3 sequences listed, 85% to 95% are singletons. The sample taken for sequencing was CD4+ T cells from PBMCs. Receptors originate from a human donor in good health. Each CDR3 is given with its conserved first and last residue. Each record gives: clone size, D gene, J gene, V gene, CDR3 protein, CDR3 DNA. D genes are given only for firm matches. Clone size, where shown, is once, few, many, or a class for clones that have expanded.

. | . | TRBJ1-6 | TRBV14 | CASSLGPHSPLHF | TGTGCCAGCAGCCTAGGACCACATTCACCCCTCCACTTT
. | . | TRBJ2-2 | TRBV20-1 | CSARTHSTGELFF | TGCAGTGCTCGAACCCACAGCACCGGGGAGCTGTTTTTT
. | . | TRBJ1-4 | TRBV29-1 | CSVEERQGGEKLFF | TGCAGCGTTGAAGAGCGGCAGGGTGGGGAAAAACTGTTTTTT
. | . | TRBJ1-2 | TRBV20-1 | CSARDLNYLNYGYTF | TGCAGTGCTAGAGATTTAAACTACTTGAATTATGGCTACACCTTC
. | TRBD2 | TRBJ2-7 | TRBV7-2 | CASVGGGSYEQYF | TGTGCCAGCGTCGGGGGGGGCTCCTACGAGCAGTACTTC
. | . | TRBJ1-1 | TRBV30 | CAWSDGWTEAFF | TGTGCCTGGAGTGACGGATGGACTGAAGCTTTCTTT
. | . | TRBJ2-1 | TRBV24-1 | CATSVSGSYNEQFF | TGTGCCACCAGTGTTAGCGGCTCCTACAATGAGCAGTTCTTC
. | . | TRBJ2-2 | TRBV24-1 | CATSDLSGANTGELFF | TGTGCCACCAGTGATTTGTCAGGAGCGAACACCGGGGAGCTGTTTTTT
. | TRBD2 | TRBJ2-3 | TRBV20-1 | CSASSGRAAGTRRTDTQYF | TGCAGTGCTAGTAGCGGGCGGGCGGCCGGAACGAGGCGCACAGATACGCAGTATTTT
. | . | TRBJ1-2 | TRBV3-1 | CASSQYLGDYTF | TGTGCCAGCAGCCAATACCTAGGGGACTACACCTTC
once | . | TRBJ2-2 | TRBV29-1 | CSVSGLSNTGELFF | TGCAGCGTGTCGGGACTGTCGAACACCGGGGAGCTGTTTTTT
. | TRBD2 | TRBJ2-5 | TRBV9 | CASSALSLAGVQETQYF | TGTGCCAGCAGCGCCCTATCACTAGCGGGGGTCCAAGAGACCCAGTACTTC
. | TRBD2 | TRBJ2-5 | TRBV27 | CASSFGGAKETQYF | TGTGCCAGCAGTTTCGGGGGGGCCAAAGAGACCCAGTACTTC
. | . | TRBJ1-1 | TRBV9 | CASSVDPEGTEAFF | TGTGCCAGCAGCGTAGACCCTGAAGGAACCGAAGCTTTCTTT
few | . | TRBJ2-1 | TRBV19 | CASSGTYNEQFF | TGTGCCAGTAGCGGGACCTACAATGAGCAGTTCTTC
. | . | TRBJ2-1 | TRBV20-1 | CSAKRTGYNEQFF | TGCAGTGCTAAACGGACGGGTTACAATGAGCAGTTCTTC
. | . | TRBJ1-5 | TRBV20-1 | CSARSLHGQPQHF | TGCAGTGCTAGATCTCTACACGGTCAGCCCCAGCATTTT
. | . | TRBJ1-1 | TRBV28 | CATQPQGRRTEAFF | TGTGCCACCCAACCTCAGGGGCGAAGGACTGAAGCTTTCTTT
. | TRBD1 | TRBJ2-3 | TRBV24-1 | CATSDSLTGGDADTQYF | TGTGCCACCAGTGATTCCCTGACAGGGGGCGACGCAGATACGCAGTATTTT
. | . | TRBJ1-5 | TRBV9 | CASSNAPEGQPQHF | TGTGCCAGCAGCAACGCCCCAGAGGGACAGCCCCAGCATTTT
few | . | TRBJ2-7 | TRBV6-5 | CASSGDSYEQYF | TGTGCCAGCAGTGGAGACAGCTACGAGCAGTACTTC
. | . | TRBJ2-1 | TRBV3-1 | CASSQDPGRGGNEQFF | TGTGCCAGCAGCCAAGATCCGGGCAGGGGAGGGAATGAGCAGTTCTTC
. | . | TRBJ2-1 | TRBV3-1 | CASSQAMAFNEQFF | TGTGCCAGCAGCCAAGCAATGGCGTTCAATGAGCAGTTCTTC
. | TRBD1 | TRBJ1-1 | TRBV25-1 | CASSSTGRGTEAFF | TGTGCCAGCAGTTCGACAGGGCGAGGAACTGAAGCTTTCTTT
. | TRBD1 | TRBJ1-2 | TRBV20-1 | CSARDLFGQEYYGYTF | TGCAGTGCTAGAGATCTATTCGGACAGGAGTACTATGGCTACACCTTC
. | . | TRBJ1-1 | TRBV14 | CASSRPWGTEAFF | TGTGCCAGCAGCCGCCCGTGGGGGACTGAAGCTTTCTTT
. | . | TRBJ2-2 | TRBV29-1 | CSVESQVHTGELFF | TGCAGCGTTGAGAGTCAGGTCCACACCGGGGAGCTGTTTTTT
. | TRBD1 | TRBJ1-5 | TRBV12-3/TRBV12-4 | CASSLAFGTGRDQPQHF | TGTGCCAGCAGTTTAGCGTTTGGGACAGGGAGGGATCAGCCCCAGCATTTT
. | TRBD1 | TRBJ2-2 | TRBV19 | CASSSPGTGVRTGELFF | TGTGCCAGTAGTTCGCCCGGGACAGGGGTGCGGACCGGGGAGCTGTTTTTT
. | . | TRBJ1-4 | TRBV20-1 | CSARKTSEKLFF | TGCAGTGCTAGAAAGACTAGTGAAAAACTGTTTTTT
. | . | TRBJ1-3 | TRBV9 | CASSVEVENTIYF | TGTGCCAGCAGCGTAGAGGTGGAAAACACCATATATTTT
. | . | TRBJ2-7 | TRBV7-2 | CASSLVGTDNPYEQYF | TGTGCCAGCAGCTTAGTGGGCACAGACAACCCCTACGAGCAGTACTTC
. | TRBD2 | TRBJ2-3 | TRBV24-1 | CATSDSSGNTDTQYF | TGTGCCACCAGTGACTCAAGCGGGAACACAGATACGCAGTATTTT
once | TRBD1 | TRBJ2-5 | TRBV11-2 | CASSIGPGTEETQYF | TGTGCCAGCAGCATAGGTCCCGGGACAGAAGAGACCCAGTACTTC
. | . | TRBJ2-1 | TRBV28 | CASSLRAGLGNYNEQFF | TGTGCCAGCAGTTTGCGGGCGGGCTTGGGCAACTACAATGAGCAGTTCTTC
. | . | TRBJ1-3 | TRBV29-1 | CSVETGNTIYF | TGCAGCGTTGAAACTGGAAACACCATATATTTT
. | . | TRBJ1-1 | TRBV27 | CASSSSDGSTVAFF | TGTGCCAGCAGTTCCTCGGACGGATCCACCGTAGCTTTCTTT
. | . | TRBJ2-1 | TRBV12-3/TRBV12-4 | CASSSPKQNNEQFF | TGTGCCAGCAGTTCCCCCAAGCAGAACAATGAGCAGTTCTTC
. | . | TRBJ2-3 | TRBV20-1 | CSARLKASTDTQYF | TGCAGTGCTCGACTAAAAGCTAGCACAGATACGCAGTATTTT
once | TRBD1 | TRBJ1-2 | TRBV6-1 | CASSERRSDRGFF | TGTGCCAGCAGTGAAAGGCGTTCGGACAGGGGATTCTTC
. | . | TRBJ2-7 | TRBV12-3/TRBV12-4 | CASSTSNRNYEQYF | TGTGCCAGCAGCACCTCGAACAGAAACTACGAGCAGTACTTC
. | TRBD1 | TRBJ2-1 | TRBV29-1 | CSVGTGSYNEQFF | TGCAGCGTGGGGACAGGGTCGTACAATGAGCAGTTCTTC
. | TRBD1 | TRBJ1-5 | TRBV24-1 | CATSGRQGLKPQHF | TGTGCCACCAGTGGAAGACAGGGGTTGAAGCCCCAGCATTTT
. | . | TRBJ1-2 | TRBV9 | CASSVDGYTF | TGTGCCAGCAGCGTAGACGGCTACACCTTC
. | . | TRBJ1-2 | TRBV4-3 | CASSQGDGNYGYTF | TGCGCCAGCAGCCAAGGGGACGGGAACTATGGCTACACCTTC
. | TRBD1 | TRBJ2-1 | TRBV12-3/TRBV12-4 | CASSLDRGNNNEQFF | TGTGCCAGCAGCCTCGACAGGGGCAACAACAATGAGCAGTTCTTC
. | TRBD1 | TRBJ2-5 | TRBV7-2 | CASNQGAEGETQYF | TGTGCCAGCAACCAGGGGGCGGAAGGAGAGACCCAGTACTTC
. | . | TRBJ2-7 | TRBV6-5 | CASSQGYGQYF | TGTGCCAGCAGTCAGGGCTACGGGCAGTACTTC
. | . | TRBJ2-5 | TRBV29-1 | CSVGEPSGTQYF | TGCAGCGTCGGAGAGCCCTCGGGGACCCAGTACTTC
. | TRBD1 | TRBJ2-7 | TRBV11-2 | CASKTGGSHEQYF | TGTGCCAGTAAGACAGGGGGATCTCACGAGCAGTACTTC
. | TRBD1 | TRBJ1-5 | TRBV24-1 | CATRQGAGQPQHF | TGTGCCACCAGACAGGGGGCGGGTCAGCCCCAGCATTTT
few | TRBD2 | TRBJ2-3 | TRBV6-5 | CASSPGLAGTDTQYF | TGTGCCAGCAGTCCAGGACTAGCGGGTACAGATACGCAGTATTTT
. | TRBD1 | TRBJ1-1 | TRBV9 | CASSVAPDRDTEAFF | TGTGCCAGCAGCGTAGCCCCGGACAGGGACACTGAAGCTTTCTTT